This is a list of T cell receptor beta chains from one sample in a study of cytomegalovirus exposure and HLA in healthy donors. TCRdb's table, derived via immunoSEQ multiplex PCR, lists solely in-frame clones and lacks some. Of 100,000 to 150,000 clones in the sample, roughly three quarters were seen once. Sequences were obtained from PBMCs. The origin of the receptors is a man aged 25-45 years in good health and CMV-seropositive. The CDR3 runs from the conserved cysteine through the conserved F or W. A D gene is named only where the DNA matches it firmly. Where a row states a size, it is once, few, many or the class of an expanded clone; other rows omit it.

j_gene | v_gene | d_gene | abundance | CDR3aa
TRBJ2-1 | TRBV6-6 | TRBD2 | - | CASSYLLAGGRNEQFF
TRBJ2-1 | TRBV5-1 | - | - | CASSLGGGSSYNEQFF
TRBJ1-1 | TRBV4-3 | TRBD1 | - | CASSQERSGGKTEAFF
TRBJ2-2 | TRBV6-6 | TRBD2 | once | CASNGREVYTGELFF
TRBJ2-3 | TRBV21-1 | - | - | CASTPRGQGDTDTQYF
TRBJ2-1 | TRBV25-1 | TRBD2 | few | CASRVAGGPYNEQFF
TRBJ2-1 | TRBV5-1 | TRBD2 | - | CASSPGTSGHNEQFF
TRBJ2-7 | TRBV15 | TRBD2 | - | CATSRGTSRNYEQYF
TRBJ2-2 | TRBV5-1 | - | few | CASSIGEAAGELFF
TRBJ1-2 | TRBV19 | TRBD1 | - | CASSDQGVGYGYTF
TRBJ2-7 | TRBV7-9 | - | - | CASGSGSYEQYF
TRBJ1-1 | TRBV30 | TRBD1 | - | CAWSPGGTEAFF
TRBJ2-2 | TRBV7-3 | TRBD2 | - | CASSLLTSGSGELFF
TRBJ2-7 | TRBV11-2 | TRBD1 | - | CASSSYRGNYEQYF
TRBJ2-3 | TRBV2 | TRBD2 | - | CASAGGLAGATDTQYF